This T cell receptor beta chain was observed in a study of blood T cell repertoires in COVID-19. The method was immunoSEQ multiplex PCR; TCRdb's version includes in-frame clones alone and lacks a portion of them. Here the sample spans 400,000 or so clones, approximately 85% being singletons. The germline gives CDR1 SGHNT, CDR2 YYREEE (reference sequence). CDR3 size: 14 residues. V was pared by 0 bases and J by 2 bases, with 1 base of the junction left unmatched. This clonotype was obtained from a woman aged 40 to 50 with acute COVID-19. The rearrangement joins TRBV5-4 to TRBJ2-7, with 8 bases matching TRBD1. The sequenced material came from PBMCs or T cells enriched from blood (not recorded which). The CDR3 DNA follows: TGTGCCAGCAGCTTGGACAGGGGGACCTACGAGCAGTACTTC. Translating gives CASSLDRGTYEQYF.